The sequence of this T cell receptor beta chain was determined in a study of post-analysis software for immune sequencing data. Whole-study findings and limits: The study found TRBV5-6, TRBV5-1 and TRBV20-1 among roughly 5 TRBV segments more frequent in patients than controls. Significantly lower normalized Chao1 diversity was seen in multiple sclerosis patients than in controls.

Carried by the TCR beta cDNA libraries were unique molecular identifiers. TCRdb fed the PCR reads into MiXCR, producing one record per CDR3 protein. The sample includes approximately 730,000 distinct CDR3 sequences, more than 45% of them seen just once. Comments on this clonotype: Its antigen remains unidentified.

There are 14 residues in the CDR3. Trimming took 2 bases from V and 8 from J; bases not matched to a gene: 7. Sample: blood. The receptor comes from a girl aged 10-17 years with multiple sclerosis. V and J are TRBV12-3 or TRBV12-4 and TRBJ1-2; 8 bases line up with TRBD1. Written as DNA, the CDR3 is TGTGCCAGCAGTTTACGGCAGGGGGCTGTGGGCTACACCTTC. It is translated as CASSLRQGAVGYTF.